These T cell receptor beta chains were read from a single sample in a study of patients and donors after allogeneic stem cell transplantation. Each CDR3 protein gets one entry after TCRdb re-called the RT-PCR reads with MiXCR. The table lists about 24,000 distinct CDR3 sequences, about 42% of them singletons, with over 70% in the top ten. Sequenced: blood, either unsorted or a sorted T cell fraction (not recorded which). Receptors were obtained from a human donor who was either an allogeneic HSCT recipient or a stem cell or donor lymphocyte infusion donor (not recorded which). It is not recorded whose cells these are; they may come from a transplant donor. Both conserved end residues are part of each CDR3. The D gene is left open where the match is weak. Size values are once, few and many counts, or a class for expanded clones, and some rows have none.

-	15	TRBV7-8	TRBJ1-1	-	TGTGCCAGCAGCTTAGCAGAGTTAAGACAAACTGAAGCTTTCTTT	CASSLAELRQTEAFF
-	15	TRBV11-2	TRBJ2-3	few	TGTGCCAGCAGCTTAGTTCGGAGAAGCACAGATACGCAGTATTTT	CASSLVRRSTDTQYF
-	16	TRBV4-1	TRBJ1-2	many	TGCGCCAGCAGCCACGTCCGGGACGTCGCTAGCTATGGCTACACCTTC	CASSHVRDVASYGYTF
TRBD2	15	TRBV3-1	TRBJ2-1	-	TGTGCCAGCAGCCAACCGGGACTAGCGGGTAATGAGCAGTTCTTC	CASSQPGLAGNEQFF
-	15	TRBV5-1	TRBJ2-2	-	TGCGCCAGCAGCTTGATAGGAGGAGACACCGGGGAGCTGTTTTTT	CASSLIGGDTGELFF
-	13	TRBV5-5	TRBJ2-1	-	TGTGCCAGCAGCTTTCTTTCAAACAATGAGCAGTTCTTC	CASSFLSNNEQFF
-	13	TRBV3-1	TRBJ2-1	-	TGTGCCAGCAGCCACTCGGAAGCTACACGGCAGTTCTTC	CASSHSEATRQFF
-	16	TRBV12-3/TRBV12-4	TRBJ1-5	few	TGTGCCAGCAGTTTAGACGGGGCCAGTCGGGATCAGCCCCAGCATTTT	CASSLDGASRDQPQHF
TRBD1	13	TRBV10-3	TRBJ2-5	-	TGTGCCATCAACAGGGGCCCCCAAGAGACCCAGTACTTC	CAINRGPQETQYF
-	11	TRBV6-6	TRBJ2-5	-	TGTGCCAGCAGTTACGTAGAGACCCAGTACTTC	CASSYVETQYF
TRBD1	13	TRBV12-3/TRBV12-4	TRBJ2-7	-	TGTGCCAGCAGTGACAGGGATATCTACGAGCAGTACTTC	CASSDRDIYEQYF
-	18	TRBV11-3	TRBJ1-5	-	TGTGCCAGCAGCTTATACCCGACAGGACTTTATAGCAATCAGCCCCAGCATTTT	CASSLYPTGLYSNQPQHF
-	12	TRBV7-9	TRBJ1-3	-	TGTGCCAGCAGCTTAGGCGCGAACACCATATATTTT	CASSLGANTIYF
-	15	TRBV7-9	TRBJ1-5	-	TGTGCCAGCAGCTTTAGACAGCGGCGGTATCAGCCCCAGCATTTT	CASSFRQRRYQPQHF
TRBD2	16	TRBV10-3	TRBJ2-7	few	TGTGCCATCAGTGAGAGTATCGGGGGGGCTGGGTACGAGCAGTACTTC	CAISESIGGAGYEQYF
-	12	TRBV5-1	TRBJ2-3	-	TGCGCCAGCAGCTTGCTAGAAGATACGCAGTATTTT	CASSLLEDTQYF
-	16	TRBV12-3/TRBV12-4	TRBJ1-5	-	TGTGCCAGCAGATTTACGGGGGGAGGAAGCAATCAGCCCCAGCATTTT	CASRFTGGGSNQPQHF
TRBD1	15	TRBV6-5	TRBJ2-7	-	TGTGCCAGCAGCCTAAGCCGGGACAGGGTTCGCGAGCAGTACTTC	CASSLSRDRVREQYF
-	12	TRBV11-2	TRBJ1-1	-	TGTGCCAGCAGCTTGGGGCTTCTCGAAGCTTTCTTT	CASSLGLLEAFF
-	11	TRBV5-6	TRBJ2-1	-	TGTGCCAGCAGCCGAGGGATGGAGCAGTTCTTC	CASSRGMEQFF
-	13	TRBV28	TRBJ1-5	-	TGTGCCAGCAGTTGGGTCACAGATCAGCCCCAGCATTTT	CASSWVTDQPQHF
-	14	TRBV10-3	TRBJ1-1	few	TGTGCCATCAGTGACGGGACCGGAAACACTGAAGCTTTCTTT	CAISDGTGNTEAFF
TRBD1	16	TRBV3-1	TRBJ1-1	-	TGTGCCAGCAGCCAAGATCCCGCAGGGGGGAACACTGAAGCTTTCTTT	CASSQDPAGGNTEAFF
-	16	TRBV5-1	TRBJ2-7	-	TGCGCCAGCAGCTTACAGGGGGCTGCTAGCGGGAACGAGCAGTACTTC	CASSLQGAASGNEQYF
-	14	TRBV20-1	TRBJ1-6	few	TGCAGTGCTAGGCGGAGCTCCTATAATTCACCCCTCCACTTT	CSARRSSYNSPLHF
-	16	TRBV6-5	TRBJ2-2	few	TGTGCCAGCAGTTACTTGGACAGTTTGAACACCGGGGAGCTGTTTTTT	CASSYLDSLNTGELFF
TRBD1	14	TRBV6-1	TRBJ1-1	-	TGTGTCAGCAGTGAAGCAAGACAGGGCACTGAAGCTTTCTTT	CVSSEARQGTEAFF
-	14	TRBV9	TRBJ1-2	few	TGTGCCAGCAGCGTAGAAGACATTAACTATGGCTACACCTTC	CASSVEDINYGYTF
TRBD2	14	TRBV29-1	TRBJ2-3	-	TGCAGCGTTGTGCGATCAGCGGGGAAAGATACGCAGTATTTT	CSVVRSAGKDTQYF
-	17	TRBV4-2	TRBJ2-7	few	TGTGCCAGCAGCCAAGATGGGGGAGGATTCTACTCCTACGAGCAGTACTTC	CASSQDGGGFYSYEQYF
-	14	TRBV5-1	TRBJ2-2	-	TGCGCCAGCAGCTGGGACACGTCAGGCGGGGAGCTGTTTTTT	CASSWDTSGGELFF
TRBD2	16	TRBV6-5	TRBJ2-1	-	TGTGCCAGCAGTTACGCGGGGGGGAGCTCCTACAATGAGCAGTTCTTC	CASSYAGGSSYNEQFF
-	14	TRBV6-5	TRBJ1-1	-	TGTGCCAGCAGCCGAGGAGACCTGAACACTGAAGCTTTCTTT	CASSRGDLNTEAFF
-	16	TRBV7-7	TRBJ2-1	-	TGTGCCAGCAGCGTATCCTCCAGGGGAGAGATGGCGGTGCAGTTCTTC	CASSVSSRGEMAVQFF
-	15	TRBV25-1	TRBJ2-1	-	TGTGCCACAGTGCTAGTGGTGGATTCCTACTATGAGCAGTTCTTC	CATVLVVDSYYEQFF
-	13	TRBV5-1	TRBJ1-1	few	TGCGCCAGCAGCTTGGTCGTGAACACTGAAGCTTTCTTT	CASSLVVNTEAFF
-	13	TRBV29-1	TRBJ1-4	-	TGCAGCGTAGAAGACCCGACGGGGATAAAACTGTTTTTT	CSVEDPTGIKLFF
-	16	TRBV3-1	TRBJ2-4	-	TGTGCCAGCAGCCAAGTCTTTAAGTGGGGGAAAAACATTCAGTACTTC	CASSQVFKWGKNIQYF
-	14	TRBV29-1	TRBJ2-1	-	TGCAGCGTTGAAGATACCAGGGGTTACAATGAGCAGTTCTTC	CSVEDTRGYNEQFF
-	12	TRBV20-1	TRBJ1-3	-	TGCAGTGCTAGAGATAATGGGAACACCATATATTTT	CSARDNGNTIYF
-	14	TRBV12-3/TRBV12-4	TRBJ1-4	-	TGTGCCAGCAGTTGGAGAGGGACTAATGAAAAACTGTTTTTT	CASSWRGTNEKLFF
-	11	TRBV2	TRBJ2-7	-	TGTGCCAGCAGTGAATCCCACGAGCAGTACTTC	CASSESHEQYF
-	14	TRBV5-1	TRBJ1-1	few	TGCGCCAGCAGCTTGGAGTCAGCGAACACTGAAGCTTTCTTT	CASSLESANTEAFF
TRBD2	16	TRBV3-1	TRBJ2-1	-	TGTGCCAGCAGCCTTCTAGCGGGGGTCACCTACAATGAGCAGTTCTTC	CASSLLAGVTYNEQFF
-	12	TRBV5-1	TRBJ1-2	-	TGCGCCAGCGCAAGGGGAAACTATGGCTACACCTTC	CASARGNYGYTF
-	15	TRBV3-1	TRBJ2-7	-	TGTGCCAGCAGCCAAGCGCCAGGGAGCTCCTACGAGCAGTACTTC	CASSQAPGSSYEQYF
TRBD2	14	TRBV3-1	TRBJ2-3	few	TGTGCCAGCAGCCTCCGAGCGGGGGCGGATACGCAGTATTTT	CASSLRAGADTQYF
TRBD1	15	TRBV12-3/TRBV12-4	TRBJ2-2	-	TGTGCCAGCAGTTTGGGGACAGGGGTTACCGGGGAGCTGTTTTTT	CASSLGTGVTGELFF
TRBD2	18	TRBV5-1	TRBJ2-1	-	TGCGCCAGCAAACTATCTGCGGCGGGGGGGCCGCCCTACAATGAGCAGTTCTTC	CASKLSAAGGPPYNEQFF
-	17	TRBV5-1	TRBJ1-4	-	TGCGCCAGCAGCGTGGAGGGCTGGGGGGAGACTAATGAAAAACTGTTTTTT	CASSVEGWGETNEKLFF
-	16	TRBV7-2	TRBJ1-1	-	TGTGCCAGCAGCTCCCCGCCGGGGAGGACCTGGGGTGAAGCTTTCTTT	CASSSPPGRTWGEAFF
-	14	TRBV9	TRBJ1-3	few	TGTGCCAGCAGCGTAGAGGAAGACAGAAACACCATATATTTT	CASSVEEDRNTIYF
-	14	TRBV6-5	TRBJ1-3	few	TGTGCCAGCAGTTACGAAGGTTATGGAAACACCATATATTTT	CASSYEGYGNTIYF